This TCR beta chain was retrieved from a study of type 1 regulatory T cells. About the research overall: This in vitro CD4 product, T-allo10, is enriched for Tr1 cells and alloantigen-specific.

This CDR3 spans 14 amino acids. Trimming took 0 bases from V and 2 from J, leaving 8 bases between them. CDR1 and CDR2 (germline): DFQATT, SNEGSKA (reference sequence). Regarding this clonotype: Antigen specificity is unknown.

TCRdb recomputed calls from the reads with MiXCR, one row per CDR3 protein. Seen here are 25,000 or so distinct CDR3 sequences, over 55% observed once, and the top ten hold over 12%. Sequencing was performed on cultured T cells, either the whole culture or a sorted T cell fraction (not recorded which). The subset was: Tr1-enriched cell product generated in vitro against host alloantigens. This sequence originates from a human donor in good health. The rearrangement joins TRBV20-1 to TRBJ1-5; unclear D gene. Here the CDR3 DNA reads TGCAGTGCTAGAGACGTAAGCGGCAATCAGCCCCAGCATTTT. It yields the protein CSARDVSGNQPQHF.